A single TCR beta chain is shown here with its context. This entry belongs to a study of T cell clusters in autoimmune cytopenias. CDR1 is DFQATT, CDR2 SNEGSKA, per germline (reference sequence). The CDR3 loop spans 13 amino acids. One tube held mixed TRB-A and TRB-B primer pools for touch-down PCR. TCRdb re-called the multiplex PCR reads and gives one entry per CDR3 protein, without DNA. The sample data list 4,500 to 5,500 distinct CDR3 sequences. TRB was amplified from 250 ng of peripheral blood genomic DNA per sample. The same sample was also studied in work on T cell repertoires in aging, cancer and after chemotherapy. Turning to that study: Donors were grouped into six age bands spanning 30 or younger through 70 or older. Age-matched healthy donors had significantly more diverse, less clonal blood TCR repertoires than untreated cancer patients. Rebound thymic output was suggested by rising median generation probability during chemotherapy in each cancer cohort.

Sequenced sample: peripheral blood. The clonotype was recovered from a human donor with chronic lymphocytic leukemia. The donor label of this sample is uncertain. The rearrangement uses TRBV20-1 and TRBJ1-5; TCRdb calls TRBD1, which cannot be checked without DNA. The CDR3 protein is CSATPWAGQPQHF.